This record looks at one T cell receptor beta chain sequence and its context. The ends were cut back, 1 base at V and 1 base at J, with 7 bases in the middle. This CDR3 region has 15 residues. The germline V gene has CDR1 MGHDK and CDR2 SYGVNS. The data belong to a study of shared clonotypes between healthy human individuals. Only in-frame clones appear in the TCRdb table, and some are missing; sequencing was by immunoSEQ multiplex PCR. The sample lists 2.5 million or so clones; over 85% were seen once. This TCR came from a man younger than 35 in good health. The sequencing sample was made of naive CD4+ T cells sorted from blood. The subset denotes: CD45RA+ positively selected. This chain connects TRBV25-1 to TRBJ1-4; D is uncertain. The CDR3 sequence is CASSESRETNEKLFF. The CDR3 DNA reads as TGTGCCAGCAGTGAATCACGAGAAACTAATGAAAAACTGTTTTTT.